The T cell receptor beta chain under discussion was sequenced for a study of cytomegalovirus exposure and HLA in healthy donors. Turning to the study itself: Early release data held some 80 million unique TCRs from HLA-typed donors.

Study results and caveats: Across donors, sequencing depth was assumed by presence/absence analyses to be roughly uniform.

Trimming took off 8 bases at V and 4 bases at J, with 14 bases between the two ends. The CDR3 loop spans 13 amino acids. Germline values: CDR1 SEHNR, CDR2 FQNEAQ (reference sequence). This clone was counted a single time. Its antigen remains unidentified. In the PCR, 60 Vbeta and 13 Jbeta primers were used. As handled by the study authors: A later analysis counted tens of millions of unique TCR beta chains, some 10 million shared. Generated by immunoSEQ multiplex PCR, the TCRdb table keeps only in-frame clones and is missing some. V, J and clone size are those of that table, while D and trimming were read from the DNA. The table includes approximately 170,000 clones, around 80% detected once.

The sequencing input was PBMCs. This sequence joins TRBV7-9 and TRBJ2-5; weak D call: TRBD2 (6 bases). The clonotype comes from a male donor in good health and CMV-seronegative. CDR3 loop: CASLFPGVETQYF. CDR3 sequence (DNA): TGTGCCAGCCTTTTTCCGGGAGTAGAGACCCAGTACTTC.